This record covers a single T cell receptor (beta chain). These data belong to a study of blood T cell repertoires in COVID-19. Whole-study context: Samples of COVID-19 (acute and convalescent) were obtained from the United States, Italy and Spain. T cells, B-cell-depleted T cells, or PBMCs supplied cDNA or gDNA.

In the study's own analysis: From reference gene primer amplification, estimates of nucleated cell counts were derived. Sequencing used immunoSEQ multiplex PCR; TCRdb keeps in-frame clones, though not all of them. V and J calls and clone size are copied from that table; D and trimming were computed from the DNA. The sample has 250,000 to 300,000 clones; about 88% are singletons. This CDR3 comprises 15 residues. Germline V gene data show CDR1 as SGHRS and CDR2 as YFSETQ. The trim removed 0 bases at V and 4 bases at J, leaving 6 bases unmatched. Sequenced material: peripheral blood. The receptor's source is a woman aged 25 to 39 with COVID-19, enrolled during active disease. This chain uses TRBV5-1 with TRBJ1-2; TRBD1 agrees at 7 bases. CDR3 DNA: TGCGCCAGCAGCTTGGTCCCGACAGGGCTCTATGGCTACACCTTC. Its translation: CASSLVPTGLYGYTF.